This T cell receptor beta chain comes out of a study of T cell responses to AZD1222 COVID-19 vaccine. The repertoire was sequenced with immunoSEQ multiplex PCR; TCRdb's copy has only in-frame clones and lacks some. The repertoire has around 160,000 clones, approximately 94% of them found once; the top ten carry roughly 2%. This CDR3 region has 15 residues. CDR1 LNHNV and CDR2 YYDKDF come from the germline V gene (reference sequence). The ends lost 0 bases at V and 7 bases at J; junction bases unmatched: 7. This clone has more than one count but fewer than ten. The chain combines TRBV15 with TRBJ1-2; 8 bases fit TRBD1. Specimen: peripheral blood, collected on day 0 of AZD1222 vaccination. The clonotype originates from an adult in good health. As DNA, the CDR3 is TGTGCCACCAGCAGAGATTCCCAGGGGGCCAGTGGCTACACCTTC. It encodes CATSRDSQGASGYTF.